One and the same sample provided the 5 T cell receptor beta chains below, sequenced in a study of Ad26.COV2.S vaccination and SARS-CoV-2 variants. This sample's treatment: around 19 received Ad26.COV2.S at low or high dose, single or two shots; 5 received placebo; per-sample allocation not given. Material that was analyzed had been drawn on day 63 after the first vaccine or placebo injection. Sequenced by immunoSEQ multiplex PCR; TCRdb stores in-frame clones only, minus some. The table lists around 300,000 clones, 80% to 90% of them singletons. Sequences were derived from peripheral blood, sampled in a trial of Ad26.COV2.S vaccine versus placebo. Source of these receptors: a person aged 18-60 years who received the Ad26.COV2.S COVID-19 vaccine or a placebo.

The V call is TRBV5-1, the J call TRBJ2-3; no clear D. V was cut by 1 base and J by 4 bases, with 7 bases left in between. Germline V gene lookup returns CDR1 SGHRS and CDR2 YFSETQ. This CDR3 spans 13 amino acids. The CDR3 nucleotides read TGCGCCAGCAGCTTGTTAGGGTCAGATACGCAGTATTTT. Protein: CASSLLGSDTQYF.

The chain couples TRBV6-1 to TRBJ1-5, with D possibly being TRBD1 (5 bases). V shed 3 bases and J shed 4 bases, with 10 bases lying between them. The length of the CDR3 is 14 residues. CDR1 and CDR2 from the germline V gene are MNHNS and SASEGT. This chain's CDR3 is CASSDSKGNQPQHF. In DNA form, the CDR3 reads TGTGCCAGCAGTGATTCGAAGGGGAATCAGCCCCAGCATTTT.

This chain uses TRBV9 with TRBJ2-2; maybe TRBD2 (6 bases). Per the germline V gene, CDR1 is SGDLS and CDR2 is YYNGEE. Deletions cut 5 bases from V and 0 bases from J, with 11 bases between. The CDR3 is 15 amino acids. The CDR3 bases are TGTGCCAGCAGTTATAGCGGAACGAACACCGGGGAGCTGTTTTTT. Translating it yields CASSYSGTNTGELFF.

This clone was seen more than once but under ten times. This chain joins TRBV6-6 and TRBJ2-7; possibly TRBD1 or TRBD2 for D (5 bases each). V was pared by 5 bases and J by 0 bases, with 23 bases between. The CDR3 sequence is 18 residues long. Per germline, CDR1 MNHNY and CDR2 SVGAGI (reference sequence). The chain's CDR3 is CASSQIGAGPVSSYEQYF. The CDR3, as DNA: TGTGCCAGCAGTCAAATCGGGGCAGGGCCAGTGAGCTCCTACGAGCAGTACTTC.

J is TRBJ2-1 and V is TRBV23-1, with D possibly being TRBD1 (7 bases). TRBV23-1 is an open reading frame, and its role is uncertain. V lost 7 bases, J lost 0 bases, and 16 bases lay in between. The length of the CDR3 is 16 residues. The CDR3 nucleotides are TGCGCCAGCAACCAGGGGGACTCTCGCTCCTACAATGAGCAGTTCTTC. Translated, it gives CASNQGDSRSYNEQFF.